The 26 T cell receptor beta chains below come from one sample, sequenced in a study of CD8+ T cells in alopecia areata (dated 2018 in TCRdb). The library relied on the immunoSEQ multiplex PCR assay. RNA was extracted from all samples and reverse transcribed into cDNA, which served as template for TCR sequencing. TCRdb retrieved this table from immuneACCESS and kept in-frame rearrangements only. Not all clones are present; in checked studies, unresolved V genes account for under half, and no reason is known for the remainder. This sample is represented by 110,000 to 150,000 clones; 58% of them were singletons. The ten largest clones add up to roughly 6.7% of the sample. In light of the paper, this sample's time point label describes: baseline before oral tofacitinib. The sequencing here drew on CD4+ T cells sorted from blood, taken at week 0. These receptors all stem from a human donor with alopecia areata.

The J gene is TRBJ1-1, the V gene TRBV28, with a weak D call TRBD1 (6 bases). CDR1 is MDHEN and CDR2 is SYDVKM in the germline V gene. The CDR3 runs 17 residues. Trimming took 1 base from V and 1 from J, leaving 16 bases between them. Here the CDR3 reads CASSLSGHRVGNTEAFF. In DNA, the CDR3 is TGTGCCAGCAGTTTATCGGGACACAGGGTGGGGAACACTGAAGCTTTCTTT.

The V and J genes are TRBV2 and TRBJ2-5; D is ambiguous. Trimming removed 5 bases from V and 6 bases from J, with 4 bases in between. This CDR3 comprises 10 residues. From germline, CDR1 is SNHLY and CDR2 FYNNEI. The CDR3, as DNA: TGTGCCAGCAGTAGTAAGACCCAGTACTTC. Protein: CASSSKTQYF. Full variable domain (remainder filled in from reference TRBV2 and TRBJ2-5): EPEVTQTPSHQVTQMGQEVILRCVPISNHLYFYWYRQILGQKVEFLVSFYNNEISEKSEIFDDQFSVERPDGSNFTLKIRSTKLEDSAMYFCASSSKTQYFGPGTRLLVL.

About this clone: This specimen includes other DNA sequences encoding the same CDR3. The V and J genes are TRBV6-5 and TRBJ1-2, with D possibly TRBD1 on 6 matching bases. The length of the CDR3 is 12 residues. The V end lost 6 bases, the J end lost 4 bases, and 9 bases lay between the germline ends. The germline CDR1 and CDR2 sequences are MNHEY and SVGAGI. The CDR3 DNA follows: TGTGCCAGCAGACAGGGCGGCTATGGCTACACCTTC. Translated, it gives CASRQGGYGYTF.

This clone was detected only a few times. This chain uses TRBV7-2 with TRBJ2-1; the D is unclear. The germline V gene encodes CDR1 SGHTA and CDR2 FQGNSA. There are 12 residues in the CDR3. Deletions cut 4 bases from V and 13 bases from J, with 14 bases between. The CDR3 here is CASSSRRTAQFF. The CDR3 DNA reads TGTGCCAGCAGCTCCCGACGTACGGCTCAGTTCTTC. Drawing the rest from reference TRBV7-2 and TRBJ2-1, the complete variable domain is GAGVSQSPSNKVTEKGKDVELRCDPISGHTALYWYRQSLGQGLEFLIYFQGNSAPDKSGLPSDRFSAERTGGSVSTLTIQRTQQEDSAVYLCASSSRRTAQFFGPGTRLTVL.

The gene calls are TRBV19 and TRBJ1-6; 8 bases are a match to TRBD1. The CDR3 loop spans 13 amino acids. Germline CDR1 is LNHDA and CDR2 is SQIVND (reference sequence). The ends lost 6 bases at V and 10 bases at J; junction bases unmatched: 5. CDR3 in amino acids: CASSGQGRSPLHF. As DNA, the CDR3 is TGTGCCAGTAGCGGACAGGGTAGGTCACCCCTCCACTTT.

This chain joins TRBV30 and TRBJ1-6; D gene ambiguous. Germline V gives CDR1 GTSNPN, CDR2 SVGIG (reference sequence). V was clipped by 3 bases and J by 8 bases, with 14 bases between them. The CDR3 is made up of 14 amino acids. The CDR3 protein is CAWSLGPSYSPLHF. The CDR3 bases are TGTGCCTGGAGCCTCGGGCCATCCTATTCACCCCTCCACTTT.

This clone was detected once. The chain joins TRBV5-1 to TRBJ1-6; no definite D call. Trimming shortened V by 1 base and J by 14 bases, and 25 bases separated the two germline ends. The CDR3 covers 17 residues. Looked up from germline, CDR1 is SGHRS and CDR2 is YFSETQ. CDR3 amino acids: CASSLLGEPRRNSALHF. DNA of the CDR3: TGCGCCAGCAGCTTGCTCGGAGAGCCCCGCCGGAATTCGGCCCTCCACTTT.

This rearrangement joins TRBV2 to TRBJ1-3, with D possibly matching TRBD1 (5 bases). Germline V lookup: CDR1 SNHLY, CDR2 FYNNEI. Trimming shortened V by 6 bases and J by 4 bases, and 16 bases separated the two germline ends. CDR3 size: 15 residues. CDR3 loop: CASRAGAAWGNTIYF. In nucleotides, the CDR3 is TGTGCCAGCAGAGCCGGGGCCGCGTGGGGAAACACCATATATTTT.

This chain uses TRBV6-1 with TRBJ2-1; the D is unclear. This CDR3 is built from 15 residues. Germline V gene data show CDR1 as MNHNS and CDR2 as SASEGT. Trimming left V 5 bases short and J 6 bases short, with 17 bases between. This CDR3 is CASSTIVSATNEQFF. The CDR3 nucleotides are TGTGCCAGCAGTACTATAGTCTCGGCTACCAATGAGCAGTTCTTC.

This chain links TRBV7-8 with TRBJ2-7; D gene uncertain. CDR3 length: 14 amino acids. V lost 1 base and J lost 6, with 13 bases in between. The germline V gene encodes CDR1 SGHVS and CDR2 FQNEAQ. CDR3 coding DNA: TGTGCCAGCAGCTTAGTTCTGGGGTCAGGCGAGCAGTACTTC. This gives the protein CASSLVLGSGEQYF.

This sequence joins TRBV4-3 and TRBJ2-7; weak D call: TRBD2 (5 bases). CDR3 length: 13 amino acids. V lost 4 bases and J 7 bases, leaving 14 bases between the germline ends. Germline lookup yields CDR1 LGHNA and CDR2 YSLEER. The CDR3 protein is CASSRSPSGEQYF. The CDR3 DNA follows: TGCGCCAGCAGCCGGTCTCCGTCGGGGGAGCAGTACTTC.

As for this clone: Mismatch with germline at one junction end may stem from a read error. The rearrangement joins TRBV6-1 to TRBJ1-1; no clear D. Germline V gene lookup returns CDR1 MNHNS and CDR2 SASEGT. The CDR3 is 13 residues long. CDR3 nucleotides: TGTGCTAGCAGTCAGACTATGAACACTGAAGCTTTCTTT. This translates into CASSQTMNTEAFF.

This clone was found a few times. The V and J genes are TRBV11-1 and TRBJ2-5; TRBD1 matches 7 bases. After removal of 5 bases from V and 5 bases from J, the junction contained 14 bases not matched to a gene. The CDR3 has 16 residues. Germline V CDR1 and CDR2: SGHAT, FQDESV (reference sequence). The chain's CDR3 is CASSHVQQGLGETQYF. Written as DNA, the CDR3 is TGTGCCAGCAGCCATGTACAACAGGGGCTCGGGGAGACCCAGTACTTC.

The V and J genes are TRBV5-1 and TRBJ1-2; 9 bases map to TRBD1. CDR3 length equals 17 residues. V dropped 0 bases and J dropped 5; count of bases not matched to a gene: 11. The germline gives CDR1 SGHRS, CDR2 YFSETQ. The CDR3 bases are TGCGCCAGCAGCTTGGACGGACAGGGGCAACTACGGTATGGCTACACCTTC. Protein: CASSLDGQGQLRYGYTF. Filled out from reference TRBV5-1 and TRBJ1-2, the complete variable domain reads KAGVTQTPRYLIKTRGQQVTLSCSPISGHRSVSWYQQTPGQGLQFLFEYFSETQRNKGNFPGRFSGRQFSNSRSEMNVSTLELGDSALYLCASSLDGQGQLRYGYTFGSGTRLTVV.

The chain has TRBV6-6 and TRBJ2-7; TRBD1 is a possible D gene (6 bases). The germline V gene has CDR1 MNHNY and CDR2 SVGAGI (reference sequence). V was cut by 11 bases and J by 4 bases, with 9 bases left in between. This CDR3 is built from 10 residues. The chain's CDR3 is CASQGYEQYF. The CDR3, as DNA: TGTGCCTCCCAGGGGTACGAGCAGTACTTC.

This clone was detected only a few times. The CDR3 spells CASSLSPGAYNSPLHF. CDR3 nucleotide sequence: TGCGCCAGCAGCTTGTCACCGGGGGCATATAATTCACCCCTCCACTTT. The genes are TRBV5-1 and TRBJ1-6, with a possible D match to TRBD1 (6 bases). The CDR3 contains 16 residues. CDR1 and CDR2 (germline): SGHRS, YFSETQ. V lost 1 base and J 4 bases, leaving 12 bases between the germline ends.

This chain links TRBV27 with TRBJ2-1, with 8 bases lining up with TRBD1. Germline V lookup: CDR1 MNHEY, CDR2 SMNVEV (reference sequence). V trimming: 5 bases; J trimming: 7 bases; junction bases outside the gene matches: 7. This CDR3 is 14 amino acids long. CDR3 residues: CASSRTGTQNEQFF. The CDR3 coding sequence is TGTGCCAGCAGTAGGACAGGGACCCAAAATGAGCAGTTCTTC.

The J gene is TRBJ2-5, the V gene TRBV7-9; D is undetermined. Germline assignment: CDR1 SEHNR and CDR2 FQNEAQ (reference sequence). This CDR3 is built from 12 residues. The V gene lost 5 bases and the J gene lost 1 base, with 5 bases spanning the gap. The CDR3 loop is CASSTVQETQYF. The CDR3 DNA reads as TGTGCCAGCAGCACTGTCCAAGAGACCCAGTACTTC.

This clone was seen only once. The chain joins TRBV7-9 to TRBJ1-2, with TRBD1 as a possible D gene (5 bases). The CDR3 extends over 15 amino acids. Trimming shortened V by 8 bases and J by 3 bases, and 19 bases separated the two germline ends. Germline values: CDR1 SEHNR, CDR2 FQNEAQ (reference sequence). The CDR3 is CASGSSGTDHYGYTF. The DNA of the CDR3 is TGTGCCAGCGGGTCTTCCGGGACGGATCACTATGGCTACACCTTC.

The V and J genes are TRBV7-2 and TRBJ1-6; TRBD1 matches 7 bases. CDR3 length equals 15 residues. Germline assignment: CDR1 SGHTA and CDR2 FQGNSA. The J segment lost 6 bases and the V segment lost 3 bases, leaving 5 bases of the junction unmatched. CDR3 region: CASSLTGQLNSPLHF. CDR3 nucleotide sequence: TGTGCCAGCAGCTTGACGGGACAGCTTAATTCACCCCTCCACTTT. Looking up the rest from reference TRBV7-2 and TRBJ1-6 gives the full variable domain: GAGVSQSPSNKVTEKGKDVELRCDPISGHTALYWYRQSLGQGLEFLIYFQGNSAPDKSGLPSDRFSAERTGGSVSTLTIQRTQQEDSAVYLCASSLTGQLNSPLHFGNGTRLTVT.

This sequence joins TRBV27 and TRBJ2-2; D is uncertain. Germline CDR1 MNHEY, CDR2 SMNVEV (reference sequence). V was cut by 4 bases and J by 6 bases, with 9 bases left in between. CDR3 length: 13 residues. CDR3 sequence (DNA): TGTGCCAGCAGTTACGGGTGGGCCGGGGAGCTGTTTTTT. It yields the protein CASSYGWAGELFF.

The chain couples TRBV2 to TRBJ2-5; TRBD1 matches at 7 bases. V shed 6 bases, J shed 2 bases, and the junction held 9 bases outside the gene matches. CDR1 and CDR2 from the germline V gene are SNHLY and FYNNEI. The CDR3 sequence is 15 residues long. CDR3 in DNA: TGTGCCAGCAGAGGAACAGGGGTAGGGCAAGAGACCCAGTACTTC. It specifies CASRGTGVGQETQYF.

The chain joins TRBV2 to TRBJ2-7, with D perhaps matching TRBD1 or TRBD2 (5 bases each). CDR3 length equals 13 residues. V was shortened by 10 bases and J by 5 bases, with 18 bases between the two germline ends. Germline assignment: CDR1 SNHLY and CDR2 FYNNEI. DNA of the CDR3: TGTGCCATTAGCGAGCGCGTCAGGGACGAGCAGTACTTC. Its translation: CAISERVRDEQYF.

The V and J genes are TRBV13 and TRBJ2-7; the D gene is possibly TRBD1 (6 bases). V was cut by 6 bases and J by 1 base, with 7 bases left in between. This CDR3 spans 12 amino acids. Germline assignment: CDR1 PRHDT and CDR2 FYEKMQ (reference sequence). CDR3 region: CASRRGSYEQYF. CDR3 DNA sequence: TGTGCCAGCAGGAGGGGGTCCTACGAGCAGTACTTC.

The chain carries TRBV6-6 and TRBJ1-2; TRBD1 aligns across 7 bases. V lost 6 bases to trimming and J lost 8 bases; unmatched junction nucleotides: 9. Germline assignment: CDR1 MNHNY and CDR2 SVGAGI (reference sequence). The CDR3 has 13 residues. The CDR3 spells CASSSGQPRGYTF. CDR3 in DNA: TGTGCCAGCAGCTCGGGACAGCCTAGAGGCTACACCTTC.

This clone showed up just once. The V and J genes are TRBV7-9 and TRBJ1-2; no clear D gene. Germline V CDR1 and CDR2: SEHNR, FQNEAQ (reference sequence). The CDR3 totals 12 residues. The V end was cut by 8 bases, the J end by 4 bases, with 11 bases between. CDR3 sequence (DNA): TGTGCCAGCGGGGAGGTGGCCTATGGCTACACCTTC. It translates to CASGEVAYGYTF. Full variable domain (missing parts from reference TRBV7-9 and TRBJ1-2): DTGVSQNPRHKITKRGQNVTFRCDPISEHNRLYWYRQTLGQGPEFLTYFQNEAQLEKSRLLSDRFSAERPKGSFSTLEIQRTEQGDSAMYLCASGEVAYGYTFGSGTRLTVV.